These T cell receptor beta chains were read from a single sample in a study of blood T cell repertoires in COVID-19. Some clones are missing from TCRdb's copy, which holds only in-frame ones; the method was immunoSEQ multiplex PCR. In the table there are fewer than 65,000 clones, roughly 88% of which are singletons. The sequenced material came from peripheral blood. The origin of the receptors is a man younger than 40 with COVID-19, enrolled during active disease. Both conserved end residues are part of each CDR3. A D gene is named only where the DNA matches it firmly. Only part of the rows carry a size: once, few, many, or a class if the clone is expanded.

v_gene	abundance	j_gene	d_gene	CDR3nt	CDR3aa
TRBV27	NA	TRBJ2-5	TRBD2	TGTGCCAGCAGTCCCGGGACTAGCGTAGAGACCCAGTACTTC	CASSPGTSVETQYF
TRBV9	NA	TRBJ2-5	TRBD2	TGTGCCAGCAGCGCTCTGGGACTAGCGAGCTCTATGGGGGAGACCCAGTACTTC	CASSALGLASSMGETQYF
TRBV9	NA	TRBJ2-7	TRBD2	TGTGCCAGCAGCGCCTCCGGGACTAGCTACGAGCAGTACTTC	CASSASGTSYEQYF
TRBV5-6	NA	TRBJ1-2	NA	TGTGCCAGCAGCCCCCTAAGAGGCTATGGCTACACCTTC	CASSPLRGYGYTF
TRBV24-1	once	TRBJ1-6	NA	TGTGCCACCCCCAGGGGTAATTCACCCCTCCACTTT	CATPRGNSPLHF
TRBV7-2	NA	TRBJ2-2	NA	TGTGCCAGCAGTCAGAGGGCCGGGGAGCTGTTTTTT	CASSQRAGELFF
TRBV24-1	NA	TRBJ2-1	NA	TGTGCCATCAAGGGAGGTGACTCCTACAATGAGCAGTTCTTC	CAIKGGDSYNEQFF
TRBV19	NA	TRBJ2-3	TRBD2	TGTGCCAGTAGGACTAGCGGAAGCACAGATACGCAGTATTTT	CASRTSGSTDTQYF
TRBV18	NA	TRBJ2-1	TRBD1	TGTGCCAGCTCACCCCGGGACAGGGCCAACAATGAGCAGTTCTTC	CASSPRDRANNEQFF
TRBV18	NA	TRBJ1-3	TRBD1	TGTGCCAGCTCCCAACAGGGGGGTTCTGGAAACACCATATATTTT	CASSQQGGSGNTIYF
TRBV11-2	few	TRBJ2-7	TRBD1	TGTGCCAGCAGCTTGCGTATCCAGGGGGCGCGGTACGAGCAGTACTTC	CASSLRIQGARYEQYF
TRBV10-3	NA	TRBJ2-1	NA	TGTGCCATTCTGGCGTTGGGGGGCTCCTACAATGAGCAGTTCTTC	CAILALGGSYNEQFF
TRBV7-9	NA	TRBJ2-7	TRBD2	TGTGCCAGCGCGGGAGTGGGCAGCTCCTACGAGCAGTACTTC	CASAGVGSSYEQYF
TRBV6-5	NA	TRBJ1-1	NA	TGTGCCAGCAGTTTACAGGGTCGGCTTGGTACTGAAGCTTTCTTT	CASSLQGRLGTEAFF
TRBV27	NA	TRBJ2-5	TRBD1	TGTGCCAGCAGTCCCTACAGGGGATTGGCCTTAAAGACCCAGTACTTC	CASSPYRGLALKTQYF
TRBV7-9	few	TRBJ1-2	TRBD1	TGTGCCAGCAGCTTAGTACCGGGACAGGGATTAGCTAACTATGGCTACACCTTC	CASSLVPGQGLANYGYTF
TRBV5-6	NA	TRBJ2-2	NA	TGTGCCAGCAGCTTGGAGAACAGTCTGAACACCGGGGAGCTGTTTTTT	CASSLENSLNTGELFF